The sequence of this TCR beta chain was determined in a study of long-term antiretroviral therapy in people with HIV. Study observations and caveats: Every time point showed a repertoire led by clones expanded before ART. Controls showed broader CDR3 length ranges than did the HIV repertoires.

Comments on this clone: Its matching antigen is unknown.

Samples were assayed with immunoSEQ v3.0 at survey level. A per-sample goal of about 40,000-55,000 T-cell genomes was targeted by sequencing. Generated by immunoSEQ multiplex PCR, the TCRdb table keeps only in-frame clones and is missing some. The sample shows fewer than 45,000 clones, around 82% of them seen only once. Germline V CDR1 and CDR2: SNHLY, FYNNEI. The J segment lost 1 base and the V segment lost 5 bases, leaving 4 bases of the junction unmatched. This CDR3 is built from 14 residues. The sequences come from unsorted PBMCs, collected 0.3 years after starting antiretroviral therapy. The rearrangement uses TRBV2 and TRBJ2-7; 8 bases map to TRBD1. The clonotype was recovered from a man aged 18 to 35 with HIV. For the CDR3, the DNA is TGTGCCAGCAGTCGACAGGGGTTTTCCTACGAGCAGTACTTC. This encodes CASSRQGFSYEQYF.